Included here is one T cell receptor (beta chain) sequence, with context. Its antigen is as yet unknown. The sample belongs to a study of cytomegalovirus exposure and HLA in healthy donors. General study findings and limits: With high specificity and sensitivity, the classifier reportedly diagnosed cytomegalovirus status.

As for the donors, each was a healthy bone marrow donor. Per germline, CDR1 KGHSH and CDR2 LQKENI. The CDR3 is 15 amino acids. V was trimmed by 0 bases and J by 6 bases, leaving 12 bases between them. 60 Vbeta and 13 Jbeta primers were used in PCR. The protocol was immunoSEQ multiplex PCR, while the TCRdb copy is restricted to in-frame clones and leaves out a portion. The sample shows some 160,000 clones, 80% to 85% of them seen only once. This chain links TRBV18 with TRBJ1-3; D is ambiguous. The sample consisted of PBMCs. This clonotype originated in a young woman in good health and CMV-seronegative. The CDR3 DNA follows: TGTGCCAGCTCACCACCGGGAGGGAACGCAAACACCATATATTTT. This gives the protein CASSPPGGNANTIYF.